This TCR beta chain was recorded in a study of OX40 agonist ivuxolimab in advanced cancers. Study details: Dose-escalation patients suffered from hepatocellular carcinoma, melanoma, renal cell or head and neck cancer.

Study-level findings and limits: Partly responding patients at 0.1-3.0 mg/kg showed some of the smallest clonal expansion. At doses 0.1 to 3.0 mg/kg, CD4+ and CD8+ clones expanded.

Method: immunoSEQ multiplex PCR; TCRdb's copy keeps in-frame clones and lacks some. The sample shows roughly 73,000 clones, approximately 78% of them seen only once. On this clone itself: Its cognate antigen is unknown.

The CDR3 is 16 amino acids. Germline-derived CDR1 and CDR2 are SGHRS and YFSETQ. V gave up 2 bases and J gave up 4 bases; unmatched junction bases: 7. The rearrangement links TRBV5-1 to TRBJ1-3, with 9 positions matching TRBD1. Specimen: CD4+ or CD8+ T cells sorted from blood, collected in a trial of the OX40 agonist ivuxolimab. This sequence was found in an adult with an advanced solid tumor such as melanoma, head and neck, liver or kidney cancer. The CDR3 DNA sequence: TGCGCCAGCAGCTTTACGACAGGGGGAGTCGGAAACACCATATATTTT. Amino acids: CASSFTTGGVGNTIYF.